This T cell receptor (beta chain) was profiled in a study of T cells in Graves' hyperthyroidism and ophthalmopathy. Template material for amplifying TCR beta CDR3 regions consisted of RNA transcripts. The HTBI primer set was used in a first-round RT-PCR of the TCR CDR3. TCRdb passed the multiplex PCR reads through MiXCR, listing each CDR3 protein once. The repertoire holds more than 300,000 distinct CDR3 sequences, with approximately 14% as singletons. Germline CDR1 reads SGHRS; CDR2 reads YFSETQ. The length of the CDR3 is 15 residues. Unmatched junction bases numbered 10, after V lost 4 bases and J lost 5 bases.

J is TRBJ2-5 and V is TRBV5-1, with 8 bases aligning to TRBD1. This TCR was recovered from a woman younger than 45 with Graves' ophthalmopathy. Sequenced: blood. The chain's CDR3 is CASSMTGALRETQYF. The DNA of the CDR3 is TGCGCCAGCAGCATGACAGGGGCCCTTCGGGAGACCCAGTACTTC.